This T cell receptor (beta chain) was found in a study of blood T cell repertoires in COVID-19. Study-wide context: Samples representing acute and convalescent COVID-19 were sourced from the United States, Italy and Spain.

Sequencing used immunoSEQ multiplex PCR; TCRdb keeps in-frame clones, though not all of them. This sample has fewer than 350,000 clones, with approximately 91% found just once. The V and J ends lost 0 bases and 5 bases respectively, with 6 bases between them. Germline V CDR1 and CDR2: SGHRS, YFSETQ. The length of the CDR3 is 13 residues. The origin of this receptor is a woman aged 40 to 50 who had recovered from COVID-19. The sample taken for sequencing was PBMCs or T cells enriched from blood (not recorded which). The chain joins TRBV5-1 to TRBJ1-5, with D tentatively TRBD1 (5 bases). CDR3 coding DNA: TGCGCCAGCAGCTTGGGGGGGGATCAGCCCCAGCATTTT. Protein: CASSLGGDQPQHF.